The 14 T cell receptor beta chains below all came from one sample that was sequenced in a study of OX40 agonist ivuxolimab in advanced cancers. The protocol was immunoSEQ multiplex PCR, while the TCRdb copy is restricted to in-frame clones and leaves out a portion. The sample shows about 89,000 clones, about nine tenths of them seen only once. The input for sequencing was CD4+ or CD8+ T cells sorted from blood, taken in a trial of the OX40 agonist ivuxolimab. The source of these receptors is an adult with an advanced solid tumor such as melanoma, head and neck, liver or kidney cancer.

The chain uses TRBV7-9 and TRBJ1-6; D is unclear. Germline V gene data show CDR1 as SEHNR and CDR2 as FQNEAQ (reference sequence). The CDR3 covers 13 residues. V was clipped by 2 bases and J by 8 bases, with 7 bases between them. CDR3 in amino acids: CASSLTQDSPLHF. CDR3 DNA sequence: TGTGCCAGCAGCTTAACTCAAGATTCACCCCTCCACTTT.

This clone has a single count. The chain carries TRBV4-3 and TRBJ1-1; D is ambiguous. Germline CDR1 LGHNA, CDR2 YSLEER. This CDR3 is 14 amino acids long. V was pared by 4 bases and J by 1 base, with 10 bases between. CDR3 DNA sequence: TGCGCCAGCAGCCCGACTGAAACGAACACTGAAGCTTTCTTT. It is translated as CASSPTETNTEAFF.

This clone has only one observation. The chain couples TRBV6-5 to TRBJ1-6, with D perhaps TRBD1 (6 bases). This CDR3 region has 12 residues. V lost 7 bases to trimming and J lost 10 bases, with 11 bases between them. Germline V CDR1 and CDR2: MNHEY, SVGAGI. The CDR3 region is CASTTRGSPLHF. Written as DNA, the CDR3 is TGTGCCAGCACCACTAGGGGGTCACCCCTCCACTTT.

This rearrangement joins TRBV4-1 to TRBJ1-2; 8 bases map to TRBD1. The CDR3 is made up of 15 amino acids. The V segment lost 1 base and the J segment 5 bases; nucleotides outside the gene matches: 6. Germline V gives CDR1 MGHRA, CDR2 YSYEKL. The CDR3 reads CASSQGRQGFYGYTF. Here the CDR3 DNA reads TGCGCCAGCAGCCAAGGCCGACAGGGGTTTTATGGCTACACCTTC.

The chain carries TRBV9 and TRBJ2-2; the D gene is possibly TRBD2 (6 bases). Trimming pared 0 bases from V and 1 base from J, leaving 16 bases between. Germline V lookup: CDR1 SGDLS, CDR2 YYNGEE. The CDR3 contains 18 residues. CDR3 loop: CASSVGGSLRENTGELFF. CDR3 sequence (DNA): TGTGCCAGCAGCGTAGGGGGGTCTCTGCGGGAGAACACCGGGGAGCTGTTTTTT.

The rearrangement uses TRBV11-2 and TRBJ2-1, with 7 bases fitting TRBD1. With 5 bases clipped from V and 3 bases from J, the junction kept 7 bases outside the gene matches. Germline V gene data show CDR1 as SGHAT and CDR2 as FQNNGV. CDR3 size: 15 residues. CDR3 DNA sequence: TGTGCCAGCAGCCGGTCCCGGGACAGCTACAATGAGCAGTTCTTC. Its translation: CASSRSRDSYNEQFF.

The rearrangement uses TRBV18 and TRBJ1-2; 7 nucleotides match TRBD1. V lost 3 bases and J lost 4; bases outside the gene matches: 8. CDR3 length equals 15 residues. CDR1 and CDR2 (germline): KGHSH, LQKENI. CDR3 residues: CASSPPGQIPYGYTF. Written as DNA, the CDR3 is TGTGCCAGCTCACCCCCGGGACAGATCCCCTATGGCTACACCTTC.

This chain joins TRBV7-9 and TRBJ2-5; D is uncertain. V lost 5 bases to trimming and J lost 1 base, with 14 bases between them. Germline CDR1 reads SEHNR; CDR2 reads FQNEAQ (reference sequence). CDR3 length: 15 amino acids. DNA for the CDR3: TGTGCCAGCAGCCCTACTGGAACTCTCCAAGAGACCCAGTACTTC. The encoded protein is CASSPTGTLQETQYF.

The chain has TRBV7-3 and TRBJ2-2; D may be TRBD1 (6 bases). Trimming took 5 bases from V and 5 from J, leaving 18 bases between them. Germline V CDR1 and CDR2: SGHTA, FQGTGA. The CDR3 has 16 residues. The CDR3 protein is CASSPRQDIGTGELFF. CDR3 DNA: TGTGCCAGCAGCCCCAGACAGGATATCGGAACCGGGGAGCTGTTTTTT.

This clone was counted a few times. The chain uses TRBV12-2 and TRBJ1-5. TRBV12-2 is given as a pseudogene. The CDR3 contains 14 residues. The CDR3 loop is CASRLVLVILPQHF. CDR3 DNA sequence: TGTGCAAGTCGCTTAGTCCTGGTAATCTTGCCCCAGCATTTT.

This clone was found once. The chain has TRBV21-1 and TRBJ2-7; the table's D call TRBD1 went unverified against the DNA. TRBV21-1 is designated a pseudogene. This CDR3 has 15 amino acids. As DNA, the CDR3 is TGTGCCAGCAGCAAAGCACGGGACAGATCCTACGAGCAGTACTTC. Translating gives CASSKARDRSYEQYF.

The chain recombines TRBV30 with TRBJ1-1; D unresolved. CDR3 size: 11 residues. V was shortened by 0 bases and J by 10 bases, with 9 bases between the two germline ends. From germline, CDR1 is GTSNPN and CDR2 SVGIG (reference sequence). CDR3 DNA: TGTGCCTGGAGTGTAGTCGAGGGAGCTTTCTTT. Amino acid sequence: CAWSVVEGAFF.

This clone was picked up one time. The CDR3 bases are TGTGCCAGCAGCCCATCCCAAGAGACCCAGTACTTC. The encoded protein is CASSPSQETQYF. The V gene is TRBV2, the J gene TRBJ2-5; no clear D. Germline CDR1 and CDR2: SNHLY and FYNNEI. The germline V and J ends were trimmed by 6 bases and 1 base, with 6 bases remaining between them. This CDR3 comprises 12 residues.

The CDR3 is CASRQRAGGPTDTQYF. CDR3 nucleotide sequence: TGTGCCAGCAGGCAGAGGGCGGGGGGGCCGACGGATACGCAGTATTTT. The rearrangement uses TRBV7-2 and TRBJ2-3, with 9 nucleotides matching TRBD2. The J segment lost 6 bases and the V segment lost 6 bases, leaving 13 bases of the junction unmatched. The CDR3 covers 16 residues. Looked up from germline, CDR1 is SGHTA and CDR2 is FQGNSA.